The clone carrying this T cell receptor beta chain turned up a few times. No antigen is known for it. RNA transcripts yielded amplified TCR beta CDR3 regions. The TCR CDR3 was amplified in a first-round RT-PCR using the HTBI primer set. A single record per CDR3 protein comes from TCRdb applying MiXCR to the multiplex PCR reads. The sample lists some 440,000 distinct CDR3 sequences, around a sixth occurring once. The data stem from a study of T cells in Graves' hyperthyroidism and ophthalmopathy. The study, taken as a whole, reports: Ophthalmopathy was identified by the model a median approximately 6.9 months ahead of onset.

CDR1 is SQVTM, CDR2 ANQGSEA, per germline. The CDR3 has 13 amino acids. The V end lost 7 bases, the J end lost 5 bases, and 14 bases lay between the germline ends. Uncontrolled infection, other autoimmune disease, pregnancy or lactation disqualified patients from enrolment. The receptor comes from a woman aged 18-30 years with Graves' hyperthyroidism. Sequenced input: blood. The chain couples TRBV29-1 to TRBJ1-4; D is ambiguous. The CDR3 spells CSGRSRRNEKLFF. Written as DNA, the CDR3 is TGCAGCGGGCGGTCCCGGCGAAATGAAAAACTGTTTTTT.